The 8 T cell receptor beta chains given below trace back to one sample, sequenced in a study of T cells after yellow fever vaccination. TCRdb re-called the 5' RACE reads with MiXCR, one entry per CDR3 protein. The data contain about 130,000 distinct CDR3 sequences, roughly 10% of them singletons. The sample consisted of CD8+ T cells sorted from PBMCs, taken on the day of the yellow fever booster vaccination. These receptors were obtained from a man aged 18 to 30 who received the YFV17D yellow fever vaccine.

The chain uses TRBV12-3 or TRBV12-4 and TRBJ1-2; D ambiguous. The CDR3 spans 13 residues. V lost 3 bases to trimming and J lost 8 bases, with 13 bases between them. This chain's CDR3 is CASSFSRKWGYTF. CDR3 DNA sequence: TGTGCCAGCAGTTTTAGTCGAAAATGGGGCTACACCTTC.

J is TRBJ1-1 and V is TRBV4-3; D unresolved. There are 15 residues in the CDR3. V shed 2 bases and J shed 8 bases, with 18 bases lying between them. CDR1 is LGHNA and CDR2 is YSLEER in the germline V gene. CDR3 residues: CASSQRRIYGSEAFF. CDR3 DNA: TGCGCCAGCAGCCAAAGACGGATCTACGGATCGGAAGCTTTCTTT.

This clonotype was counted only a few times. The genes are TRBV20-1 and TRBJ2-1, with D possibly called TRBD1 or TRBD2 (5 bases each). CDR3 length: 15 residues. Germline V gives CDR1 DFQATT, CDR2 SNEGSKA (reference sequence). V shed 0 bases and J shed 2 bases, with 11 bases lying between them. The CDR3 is CSARDTGTTYNEQFF. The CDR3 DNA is TGCAGTGCTAGAGATACGGGGACCACCTACAATGAGCAGTTCTTC.

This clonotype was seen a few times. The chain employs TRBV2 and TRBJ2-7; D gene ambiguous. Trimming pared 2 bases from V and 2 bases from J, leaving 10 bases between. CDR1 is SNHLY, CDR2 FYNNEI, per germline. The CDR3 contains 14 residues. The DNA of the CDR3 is TGTGCCAGCAGTGAACATGAGACAACCTACGAGCAGTACTTC. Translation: CASSEHETTYEQYF. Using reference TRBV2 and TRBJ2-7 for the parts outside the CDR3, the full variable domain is EPEVTQTPSHQVTQMGQEVILRCVPISNHLYFYWYRQILGQKVEFLVSFYNNEISEKSEIFDDQFSVERPDGSNFTLKIRSTKLEDSAMYFCASSEHETTYEQYFGPGTRLTVT.

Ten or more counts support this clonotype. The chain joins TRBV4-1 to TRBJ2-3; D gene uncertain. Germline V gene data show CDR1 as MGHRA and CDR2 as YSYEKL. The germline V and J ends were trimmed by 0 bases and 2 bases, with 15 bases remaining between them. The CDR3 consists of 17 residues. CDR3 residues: CASSQDPPPASTDTQYF. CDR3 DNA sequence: TGCGCCAGCAGCCAAGATCCACCGCCTGCCTCCACAGATACGCAGTATTTT.

Written as DNA, the CDR3 is TGTGCCAGCAGCGCGGGCGGGGGTGAAAAACTGTTTTTT. Encoded protein: CASSAGGGEKLFF. The chain carries TRBV5-4 and TRBJ1-4, with TRBD1 as a possible D gene (5 bases). This CDR3 is 13 amino acids long. Germline values: CDR1 SGHNT, CDR2 YYREEE (reference sequence). V dropped 4 bases and J dropped 7 bases, with 11 bases sitting between them.

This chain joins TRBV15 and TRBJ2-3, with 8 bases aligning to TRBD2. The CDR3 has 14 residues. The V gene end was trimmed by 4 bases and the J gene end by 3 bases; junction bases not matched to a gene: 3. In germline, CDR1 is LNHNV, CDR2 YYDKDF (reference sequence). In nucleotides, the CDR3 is TGTGCCACCAGCAATAGCGGGGATACAGATACGCAGTATTTT. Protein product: CATSNSGDTDTQYF. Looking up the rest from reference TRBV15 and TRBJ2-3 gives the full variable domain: DAMVIQNPRYQVTQFGKPVTLSCSQTLNHNVMYWYQQKSSQAPKLLFHYYDKDFNNEADTPDNFQSRRPNTSFCFLDIRSPGLGDTAMYLCATSNSGDTDTQYFGPGTRLTVL.

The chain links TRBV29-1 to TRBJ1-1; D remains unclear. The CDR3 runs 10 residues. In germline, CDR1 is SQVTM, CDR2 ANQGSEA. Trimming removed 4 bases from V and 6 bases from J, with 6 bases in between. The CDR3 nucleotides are TGCAGCGTTGTACATGCTGAAGCTTTCTTT. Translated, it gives CSVVHAEAFF.